The present T cell receptor (beta chain) was sequenced within a study of blood T cell repertoires in COVID-19. Turning to the study itself: Collection of acute and convalescent COVID-19 samples took place in the United States, Italy and Spain. T cells, B-cell-depleted T cells, or PBMCs provided the cDNA or gDNA that served as material.

Original analysis: Cell counts per sample came from amplifying reference gene primers. Method: immunoSEQ multiplex PCR; TCRdb's copy keeps in-frame clones and lacks some. V, J and clone size reflect that table, while D and trimming were determined from the DNA. This table holds about 270,000 clones, less than 90% found once. Trimming stripped 5 bases from V and 5 bases from J, with 13 bases between. Germline-derived CDR1 and CDR2 are SQVTM and ANQGSEA. This CDR3 contains 12 residues. This TCR derives from a woman aged 70-85 years with COVID-19, enrolled during active disease. The chain has TRBV29-1 and TRBJ2-7; D is ambiguous. Sequencing was performed on peripheral blood. The CDR3 DNA is TGCAGCGTTCGGAGTTTGGCAAACGAGCAGTACTTC. Translation: CSVRSLANEQYF.